Listed below are T cell receptor beta chains from one sample, sequenced in a study of blood T cell repertoires in COVID-19. Profiling relied on immunoSEQ multiplex PCR, and the TCRdb table lists in-frame clones only, not all of them. The repertoire holds just over 150,000 clones, with around 84% as singletons. The material sequenced was peripheral blood. Source of these receptors: a woman between 45 and 65 years old with acute or convalescent COVID-19. Each CDR3 is given with its conserved first and last residue. A D gene is named only where the DNA matches it firmly. Expanded clones are given a class, and other clones once, few, many or no size at all.

J: TRBJ2-7; D: TRBD1; size: .; V: TRBV19; DNA: TGTGCCAGTAGTAGAGGGACAGGGAGCCCCTACGAGCAGTACTTC; CDR3: CASSRGTGSPYEQYF
J: TRBJ2-5; D: TRBD2; size: .; V: TRBV3-1/TRBV3-2; DNA: TGTGCCAGCAGCAACAGACTAGCGGGGGGCCATAAAGAGACCCAGTACTTC; CDR3: CASSNRLAGGHKETQYF
J: TRBJ1-2; D: .; size: .; V: TRBV4-1; DNA: TGCGCCAGCAGCCACCCTCTGCGGGGCTCCCCAAAGTATGGCTACACCTTC; CDR3: CASSHPLRGSPKYGYTF
J: TRBJ1-6; D: TRBD1; size: .; V: TRBV6-2/TRBV6-3; DNA: TGTGCCAGCAGTTACAGAGGGGGCGAGTATAATTCACCCCTCCACTTT; CDR3: CASSYRGGEYNSPLHF
J: TRBJ2-7; D: .; size: .; V: TRBV18; DNA: TGTGCCAGCTCACCCCCGACAGGCGAGCAGTACTTC; CDR3: CASSPPTGEQYF
J: TRBJ2-5; D: TRBD1; size: .; V: TRBV29-1; DNA: TGCAGCGTTGAGGTTTCCGGGACAGGGGTTGAGACCCAGTACTTC; CDR3: CSVEVSGTGVETQYF
J: TRBJ1-6; D: .; size: .; V: TRBV6-5; DNA: TGTGCCAGCATGGGGGCCTTTAATTCACCCCTCCACTTT; CDR3: CASMGAFNSPLHF
J: TRBJ2-7; D: .; size: .; V: TRBV19; DNA: TGTGCCAGTAGTACCTACCACGCGGGGACCTACGAGCAGTACTTC; CDR3: CASSTYHAGTYEQYF
J: TRBJ1-1; D: .; size: .; V: TRBV28; DNA: TGTGCCAGCAGTTTCCTTCGGACTGAAGCTTTCTTT; CDR3: CASSFLRTEAFF
J: TRBJ2-7; D: TRBD1; size: .; V: TRBV9; DNA: TGTGCCAGCAGCCTGCAAGGAAAGACGGACAGGCCCTATCTTACTTGCGAGCAGTACTTC; CDR3: CASSLQGKTDRPYLTCEQYF
J: TRBJ2-2; D: TRBD2; size: .; V: TRBV6-6; DNA: TGTGCCAGCAGAAACCCTAGCGGGGTAGGAGGGGAGCTGTTTTTT; CDR3: CASRNPSGVGGELFF
J: TRBJ2-1; D: TRBD2; size: .; V: TRBV29-1; DNA: TGCAGCGCTCTTAGCGGGGTTGGGGACAATGAGCAGTTCTTC; CDR3: CSALSGVGDNEQFF
J: TRBJ1-1; D: .; size: few; V: TRBV19; DNA: TGTGCCAGTAGTATCAGTACGCGGACTGAAGCTTTCTTT; CDR3: CASSISTRTEAFF
J: TRBJ1-2; D: .; size: .; V: TRBV7-2; DNA: TGTGCCAGCAGCTTAGCCCCAGGAATGAACTATGGCTACACCTTC; CDR3: CASSLAPGMNYGYTF
J: TRBJ2-1; D: .; size: few; V: TRBV6-4; DNA: TGTGCCAGCAGTTACGACTTTGGAGCCAGTGAGCAGTTCTTC; CDR3: CASSYDFGASEQFF
J: TRBJ1-2; D: .; size: .; V: TRBV19; DNA: TGTGCCAGTAGTATCGGGGGGTTTGGTGGCTACACCTTC; CDR3: CASSIGGFGGYTF
J: TRBJ1-6; D: .; size: .; V: TRBV21-1; DNA: TGTGCCAGCAGCAAAAGGGGGGGCGTAGGCAGGTCCTATAATTCACCCCTCCACTTT; CDR3: CASSKRGGVGRSYNSPLHF
J: TRBJ2-3; D: .; size: .; V: TRBV7-2; DNA: TGTGCCAGCAGCTTGTTTGCAGGAGATACGCAGTATTTT; CDR3: CASSLFAGDTQYF
J: TRBJ1-3; D: .; size: once; V: TRBV7-6; DNA: TGTGCCAGCAGCTTATTCTCAGGGTCTGGAAACACCATATATTTT; CDR3: CASSLFSGSGNTIYF
J: TRBJ2-6; D: .; size: .; V: TRBV5-1; DNA: TGCGCCAGCAGCTACGGGACAAAATCCTCTGGGGCCAACGTCCTGACTTTC; CDR3: CASSYGTKSSGANVLTF
J: TRBJ1-1; D: TRBD1; size: .; V: TRBV6-5; DNA: TGTGCCAGCAGGACCACAGGGGGAGCTTTCTTT; CDR3: CASRTTGGAFF
J: TRBJ2-5; D: .; size: .; V: TRBV29-1; DNA: TGCAGCGTTGATTTTGCCAGCCAAGAGACCCAGTACTTC; CDR3: CSVDFASQETQYF
J: TRBJ2-7; D: .; size: .; V: TRBV6-1; DNA: TGTGCCAGCAGTGAAGGGCACTCCTACGAGCAGTACTTC; CDR3: CASSEGHSYEQYF
J: TRBJ2-7; D: TRBD2; size: .; V: TRBV4-3; DNA: TGCGCCAGCAGCCAAGATCAGGCTAGCGGGGCCTACGAGCAGTACTTC; CDR3: CASSQDQASGAYEQYF
J: TRBJ2-2; D: .; size: once; V: TRBV11-2; DNA: TGTGCCAGCAGCCTACCGCCCATGAGGGATACGACCGGGGAGCTGTTTTTT; CDR3: CASSLPPMRDTTGELFF
J: TRBJ1-6; D: TRBD1; size: .; V: TRBV2; DNA: TGTGCCAGCAGGGGACAGAATTCACCCCTCCACTTT; CDR3: CASRGQNSPLHF
J: TRBJ2-7; D: TRBD1; size: .; V: TRBV19; DNA: TGTGCCAGTAGCTCCGGGACAGCTACATACGAGCAGTACTTC; CDR3: CASSSGTATYEQYF
J: TRBJ1-2; D: .; size: .; V: TRBV28; DNA: TGTGCCAGCAGTTGGACACAGGCCCCAGGCTACACCTTC; CDR3: CASSWTQAPGYTF
J: TRBJ2-5; D: .; size: .; V: TRBV6-5; DNA: TGTGCCAGCAGTCCCCCAGGGGCAGAGACCCAGTACTTC; CDR3: CASSPPGAETQYF
J: TRBJ2-7; D: .; size: .; V: TRBV5-5; DNA: TGTGCCAGCAGCTTGGGTGTAACAAGCTCCTACGAGCAGTACTTC; CDR3: CASSLGVTSSYEQYF
J: TRBJ2-2; D: .; size: once; V: TRBV19; DNA: TGTGCCAGTAGAAAAGCTGGACAGACAAACACCGGGGAGCTGTTTTTT; CDR3: CASRKAGQTNTGELFF
J: TRBJ2-3; D: .; size: .; V: TRBV7-9; DNA: TGTGCCAGCAGCAGTTATACAGGGCCGGGCACAGATACGCAGTATTTT; CDR3: CASSSYTGPGTDTQYF
J: TRBJ2-3; D: .; size: .; V: TRBV7-2; DNA: TGTGCCAGCAGCATTAACAGGGCAATGAACACAGATACGCAGTATTTT; CDR3: CASSINRAMNTDTQYF
J: TRBJ2-7; D: .; size: .; V: TRBV5-6; DNA: TGTGCCAGCAGCTTGCAGGGTTCTTACTACGAGCAGTACTTC; CDR3: CASSLQGSYYEQYF
J: TRBJ2-7; D: TRBD2; size: .; V: TRBV4-2; DNA: TGTGCCAGCAGCCAAGCCGATAGCGGGAAGTCCTACGAGCAGTACTTC; CDR3: CASSQADSGKSYEQYF
J: TRBJ1-1; D: .; size: few; V: TRBV4-3; DNA: TGCGCCAGCAGCCAAGACCCAGTTAACACTGAAGCTTTCTTT; CDR3: CASSQDPVNTEAFF
J: TRBJ1-2; D: .; size: .; V: TRBV27; DNA: TGTGCCAGCAGTGAAGCAGGGGCTAACTATGGCTACACCTTC; CDR3: CASSEAGANYGYTF
J: TRBJ2-3; D: .; size: .; V: TRBV12-5; DNA: TGTGCTAGTGGTTTGGTTCTGGGGGGCAGGGGGAGAGATACGCAGTATTTT; CDR3: CASGLVLGGRGRDTQYF
J: TRBJ2-1; D: .; size: .; V: TRBV2; DNA: TGTGCCAGCAGTGAATTCCCGACAGTTTACAATGAGCAGTTCTTC; CDR3: CASSEFPTVYNEQFF
J: TRBJ2-2; D: TRBD2; size: .; V: TRBV11-2; DNA: TGTGCCAGCAGCTTGCGGGGACTAGCGGGAGGATCGAACACCGGGGAGCTGTTTTTT; CDR3: CASSLRGLAGGSNTGELFF
J: TRBJ1-2; D: TRBD1; size: .; V: TRBV10-1; DNA: TGCGCCAGCAGTAATTCATTCCTCAGACAGGGGTGGAATGGCTACACCTTC; CDR3: CASSNSFLRQGWNGYTF
J: TRBJ1-2; D: TRBD1; size: .; V: TRBV28; DNA: TGTGCCAGCGGGACAGGCCGACCTAAGGGCTATGGCTACACCTTC; CDR3: CASGTGRPKGYGYTF
J: TRBJ2-3; D: TRBD1; size: .; V: TRBV4-3; DNA: TGCGCCAGCAGCCAAGATTTTGACAGGGGCACAGATACGCAGTATTTT; CDR3: CASSQDFDRGTDTQYF
J: TRBJ2-1; D: TRBD2; size: .; V: TRBV4-2; DNA: TGTGCCAGCAGCCAGGAGGCAGCGGGAGGGCCATACAATGAGCAGTTCTTC; CDR3: CASSQEAAGGPYNEQFF
J: TRBJ1-6; D: TRBD1; size: once; V: TRBV2; DNA: TGTGCCAGCGGACTGGACAGGACCTCACCCCTCCACTTT; CDR3: CASGLDRTSPLHF
J: TRBJ2-1; D: .; size: .; V: TRBV7-6; DNA: TGTGCCAGCAGCTTAGCGGCGGGACCCCTCGAGGAGCAGTTCTTC; CDR3: CASSLAAGPLEEQFF
J: TRBJ2-4; D: TRBD2; size: .; V: TRBV9; DNA: TGTGCCAGCAGCCCGGACCCGAGCGGGAGTGCTTGGGACTTC; CDR3: CASSPDPSGSAWDF
J: TRBJ1-2; D: .; size: .; V: TRBV10-2; DNA: TGCGCCAGCAGTGACACAGGCTTCAGTGGCTACACCTTC; CDR3: CASSDTGFSGYTF
J: TRBJ1-1; D: TRBD1; size: .; V: TRBV29-1; DNA: TGCAGCGTCACCGGGACAGGGGCGGCTGAAGCTTTCTTT; CDR3: CSVTGTGAAEAFF
J: TRBJ2-3; D: .; size: .; V: TRBV4-3; DNA: TGCGCCAGCAGCCAAGACGGCCGGGGAGCAGATACGCAGTATTTT; CDR3: CASSQDGRGADTQYF
J: TRBJ2-7; D: TRBD2; size: .; V: TRBV5-1; DNA: TGCGCCAGCAGCTCCCGGGGGGAGCTCTACTACGAGCAGTACTTC; CDR3: CASSSRGELYYEQYF
J: TRBJ1-3; D: TRBD1; size: once; V: TRBV10-3; DNA: TGTGCCATCAGTGAGTCGGGGACAGAAAGCTCTGGAAACACCATATATTTT; CDR3: CAISESGTESSGNTIYF
J: TRBJ2-5; D: .; size: .; V: TRBV15; DNA: TGTGCCACCCAGGAACGTGTGAAAGAGACCCAGTACTTC; CDR3: CATQERVKETQYF
J: TRBJ2-3; D: .; size: .; V: TRBV4-3; DNA: TGCGCCAGCAGCCAAGATGTCGGTACGCAGTATTTT; CDR3: CASSQDVGTQYF